The clone carrying this TCR beta chain has just a few counts. Looked up from germline, CDR1 is MGHRA and CDR2 is YSYEKL. CDR3 length equals 17 residues. V trimming: 4 bases; J trimming: 2 bases; junction bases outside the gene matches: 7. It was RNA transcripts that yielded the amplified TCR beta CDR3 regions. A first-round RT-PCR of the TCR CDR3 used the HTBI primer set. TCRdb analysed the multiplex PCR reads with MiXCR anew, one entry per CDR3 protein. The data hold 400,000 to 600,000 distinct CDR3 sequences, with approximately 16% observed a single time. These data belong to a study of T cells in Graves' hyperthyroidism and ophthalmopathy.

The sequenced sample was blood. The genes are TRBV4-1 and TRBJ2-1, with 11 nucleotides matching TRBD2. The receptor was derived from a woman aged 25 to 45 with Graves' ophthalmopathy. The CDR3 region is CASSRSSGGITYNEQFF. The CDR3 region has the DNA TGCGCCAGCAGCCGTTCTAGCGGGGGGATCACCTACAATGAGCAGTTCTTC.